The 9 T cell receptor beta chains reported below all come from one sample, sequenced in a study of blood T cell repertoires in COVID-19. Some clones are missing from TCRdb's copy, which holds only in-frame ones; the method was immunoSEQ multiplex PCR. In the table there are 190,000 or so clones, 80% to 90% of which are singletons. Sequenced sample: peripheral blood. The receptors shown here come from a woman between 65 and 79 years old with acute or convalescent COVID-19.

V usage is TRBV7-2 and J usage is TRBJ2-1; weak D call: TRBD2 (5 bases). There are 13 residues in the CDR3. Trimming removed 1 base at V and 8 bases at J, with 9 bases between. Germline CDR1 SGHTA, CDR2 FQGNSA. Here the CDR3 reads CASSLDRGDEQFF. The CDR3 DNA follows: TGTGCCAGCAGCTTAGATCGGGGAGATGAGCAGTTCTTC.

The CDR3 region is CASRLRGADTQYF. CDR3 nucleotide sequence: TGTGCCAGCAGACTCAGGGGAGCAGATACGCAGTATTTT. V and J are TRBV3-1 (or the pseudogene TRBV3-2) and TRBJ2-3; the D gene is possibly TRBD1 (6 bases). The CDR3 runs 13 residues. Germline loops: CDR1 LGHDT, CDR2 YNNKEL (reference sequence). Between the trimmed V and J ends, which lost 6 bases and 4 bases, there was a span of 11 bases.

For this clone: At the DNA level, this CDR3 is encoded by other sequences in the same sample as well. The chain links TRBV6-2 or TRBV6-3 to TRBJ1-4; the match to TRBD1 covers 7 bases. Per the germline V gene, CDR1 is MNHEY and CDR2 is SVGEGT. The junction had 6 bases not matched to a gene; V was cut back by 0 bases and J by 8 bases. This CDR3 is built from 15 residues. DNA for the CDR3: TGTGCCAGCAGTTACTCATCGAGGGGGCAAGAAAAACTGTTTTTT. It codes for CASSYSSRGQEKLFF.

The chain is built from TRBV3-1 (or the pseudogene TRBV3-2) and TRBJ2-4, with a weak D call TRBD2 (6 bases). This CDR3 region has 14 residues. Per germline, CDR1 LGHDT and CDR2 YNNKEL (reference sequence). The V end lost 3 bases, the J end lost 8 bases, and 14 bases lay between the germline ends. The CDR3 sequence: CASSQRARGDIQYF. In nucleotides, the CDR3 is TGTGCCAGCAGCCAGAGGGCTCGCGGGGACATTCAGTACTTC.

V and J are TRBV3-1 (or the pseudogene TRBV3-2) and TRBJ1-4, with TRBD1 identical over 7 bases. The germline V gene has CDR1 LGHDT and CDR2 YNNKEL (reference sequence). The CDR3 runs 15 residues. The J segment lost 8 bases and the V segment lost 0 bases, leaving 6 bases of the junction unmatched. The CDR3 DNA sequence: TGTGCCAGCAGCCAAGATTTGGGGACAGACGAAAAACTGTTTTTT. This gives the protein CASSQDLGTDEKLFF.

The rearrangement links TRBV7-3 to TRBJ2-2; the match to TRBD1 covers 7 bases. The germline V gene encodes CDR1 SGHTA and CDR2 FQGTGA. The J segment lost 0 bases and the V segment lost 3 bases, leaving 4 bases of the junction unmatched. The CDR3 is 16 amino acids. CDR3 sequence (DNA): TGTGCCAGCAGCTTTACCGGGACAGCGAACACCGGGGAGCTGTTTTTT. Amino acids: CASSFTGTANTGELFF. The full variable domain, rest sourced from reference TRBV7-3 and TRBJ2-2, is GAGVSQTPSNKVTEKGKYVELRCDPISGHTALYWYRQSLGQGPEFLIYFQGTGAADDSGLPNDRFFAVRPEGSVSTLKIQRTERGDSAVYLCASSFTGTANTGELFFGEGSRLTVL.

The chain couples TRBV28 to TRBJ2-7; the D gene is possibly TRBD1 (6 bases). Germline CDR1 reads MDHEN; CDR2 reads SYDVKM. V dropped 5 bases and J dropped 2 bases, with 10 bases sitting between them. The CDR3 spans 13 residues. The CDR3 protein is CASSQDRPYEQYF. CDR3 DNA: TGTGCCAGCAGTCAAGACAGGCCCTACGAGCAGTACTTC.

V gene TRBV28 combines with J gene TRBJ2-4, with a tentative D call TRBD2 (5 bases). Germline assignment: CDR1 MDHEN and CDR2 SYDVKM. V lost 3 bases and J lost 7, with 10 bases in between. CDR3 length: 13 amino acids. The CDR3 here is CASSFSRGNIQYF. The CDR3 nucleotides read TGTGCCAGCAGTTTCTCCCGGGGTAACATTCAGTACTTC.

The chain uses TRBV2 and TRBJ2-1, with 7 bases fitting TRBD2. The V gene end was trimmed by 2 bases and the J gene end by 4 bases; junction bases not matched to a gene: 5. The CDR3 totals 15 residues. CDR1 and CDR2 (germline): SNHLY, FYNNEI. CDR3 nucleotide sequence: TGTGCCAGCAGTGAACGACTAGCCCTGTACAATGAGCAGTTCTTC. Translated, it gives CASSERLALYNEQFF.